Presented here are 20 T cell receptor beta chains from one specimen sequenced in a study of blood T cell repertoires in COVID-19. Only in-frame clones appear in the TCRdb table, and some are missing; sequencing was by immunoSEQ multiplex PCR. The data show 60,000 to 65,000 clones, around 79% seen once. The sample taken for sequencing was peripheral blood. All receptors derive from a human donor in a cohort sampled during active COVID-19.

This clone has only one observation. The chain employs TRBV18 and TRBJ2-2, with TRBD2 matching 7 bases. With 3 bases clipped from V and 1 base from J, the junction kept 5 bases outside the gene matches. The CDR3 covers 16 residues. Germline assignment: CDR1 KGHSH and CDR2 LQKENI. The CDR3 DNA sequence: TGTGCCAGCTCACCTATTGCGGGGGTGAACACCGGGGAGCTGTTTTTT. Its protein is CASSPIAGVNTGELFF.

The chain carries TRBV18 and TRBJ1-2, with a tentative D call TRBD1 (6 bases). CDR3 size: 17 residues. V shed 2 bases and J shed 5 bases, with 21 bases lying between them. CDR1 KGHSH and CDR2 LQKENI come from the germline V gene. CDR3 sequence reads: CASSPSIAQGSFYGYTF. The CDR3 DNA follows: TGTGCCAGCTCACCATCGATAGCTCAGGGGAGTTTTTATGGCTACACCTTC.

The chain links TRBV7-2 to TRBJ2-7; TRBD2 matches at 11 bases. The germline V gene encodes CDR1 SGHTA and CDR2 FQGNSA. The CDR3 consists of 14 residues. Trimming removed 5 bases from V and 4 bases from J; junction bases left unmatched: 4. CDR3 in DNA: TGTGCCAGCAGCCCCGGGACTAGCGGTTACGAGCAGTACTTC. Translating it yields CASSPGTSGYEQYF.

The DNA for the CDR3 is TGTGCCAGCTCCTTTAGCGGGAGAAACGAGCAGTACTTC. It encodes CASSFSGRNEQYF. V is TRBV18 and J is TRBJ2-7, with TRBD2 identical over 9 bases. CDR3 size: 13 residues. Germline loops: CDR1 KGHSH, CDR2 LQKENI. J lost 5 bases, V lost 6 bases, and 5 bases had no gene match.

This rearrangement joins TRBV6-5 to TRBJ2-7; the D gene is possibly TRBD1 (6 bases). Germline CDR1 MNHEY, CDR2 SVGAGI. The CDR3 loop spans 13 amino acids. V was clipped by 11 bases and J by 2 bases, with 16 bases between them. The CDR3 is CAFSENRAYEQYF. DNA of the CDR3: TGTGCCTTTTCGGAGAACAGGGCCTACGAGCAGTACTTC.

This chain joins TRBV5-1 and TRBJ2-7; TRBD1 might be the D (6 bases). CDR1 is SGHRS and CDR2 is YFSETQ in the germline V gene. The CDR3 is 15 residues long. The V end lost 5 bases, the J end lost 2 bases, and 17 bases lay between the germline ends. The DNA of the CDR3 is TGCGCCAGCAGAGTTTCCGGACAGCTGGCCTACGAGCAGTACTTC. Its translation: CASRVSGQLAYEQYF.

This chain links TRBV7-2 with TRBJ2-7; 7 nucleotides agree with TRBD1. The V and J ends lost 4 bases and 0 bases, in that order; junction bases with no gene match: 6. Germline-derived CDR1 and CDR2 are SGHTA and FQGNSA. The CDR3 is 15 amino acids. Written as DNA, the CDR3 is TGTGCCAGCAGCTCCCACGACAGGGCCTCCTACGAGCAGTACTTC. Translation: CASSSHDRASYEQYF.

The CDR3 DNA reads TGCGCCAGCAGAGGACAGGGGGCGCGGACTGAAGCTTTCTTT. Translated: CASRGQGARTEAFF. The chain recombines TRBV10-2 with TRBJ1-1; TRBD1 aligns across 11 bases. V was pared by 6 bases and J by 5 bases, with 5 bases of the junction left unmatched. Germline V gene sequence: CDR1 WSHSY, CDR2 SAAADI. The CDR3 totals 14 residues.

The V and J genes are TRBV7-2 and TRBJ2-5; tentatively, D is TRBD2 (6 bases). The CDR3 covers 14 residues. CDR1 and CDR2 (germline): SGHTA, FQGNSA. Trimming removed 3 bases at V and 4 bases at J, with 12 bases between. The CDR3 nucleotides read TGTGCCAGCAGCTTTTCGGGGGTGGGAGAGACCCAGTACTTC. Translating it yields CASSFSGVGETQYF.

The V gene is TRBV19, the J gene TRBJ1-5; the match to TRBD1 covers 7 bases. Germline CDR1 is LNHDA and CDR2 is SQIVND (reference sequence). This CDR3 comprises 16 residues. Losses at the gene ends were 7 bases for V and 7 bases for J; bases not matched to a gene: 16. CDR3 loop: CASNTGVSSFNQPQHF. The CDR3 coding sequence is TGTGCCAGTAACACAGGGGTCTCCTCGTTTAACCAGCCCCAGCATTTT.

Here the CDR3 reads CAISVGLTPTDTQYF. CDR3 bases: TGTGCCATCAGTGTAGGTCTGACACCGACAGATACGCAGTATTTT. The rearrangement links TRBV10-3 to TRBJ2-3; D is ambiguous. V was shortened by 4 bases and J by 3 bases, with 14 bases between the two germline ends. The germline CDR1 and CDR2 sequences are ENHRY and SYGVKD. The CDR3 loop spans 15 amino acids.

This clone was detected a few times. The genes are TRBV21-1 and TRBJ1-2; the DNA was not used to check the table's D call, TRBD1. TRBV21-1 is marked as a pseudogene. CDR3 size: 14 residues. For the CDR3, the DNA is TGTGCCAGCAGCAATTACAGAGCTAACTATGGCTACACCTTC. Translating gives CASSNYRANYGYTF.

V gene TRBV20-1 combines with J gene TRBJ1-2; D might be TRBD1 (6 bases). Germline-derived CDR1 and CDR2 are DFQATT and SNEGSKA (reference sequence). V lost 3 bases and J lost 2, with 19 bases in between. The CDR3 contains 16 residues. The CDR3 nucleotides are TGCAGTGCTAGTCGGGTCTCGGCAGGGGCAAACTATGGCTACACCTTC. This translates into CSASRVSAGANYGYTF.

This sequence joins TRBV12-3 or TRBV12-4 and TRBJ2-3, with D possibly matching TRBD2 (5 bases). Trimming stripped 3 bases from V and 5 bases from J, with 9 bases between. The CDR3 consists of 13 residues. CDR3 protein: CASSLSAGDTQYF. As DNA, the CDR3 is TGTGCCAGCAGTTTGTCCGCGGGAGATACGCAGTATTTT.

This clone was observed a few times. The chain is built from TRBV7-9 and TRBJ2-7, with a weak D call TRBD1 (6 bases). V was clipped by 5 bases and J by 1 base, with 12 bases between them. The CDR3 consists of 14 residues. Germline-derived CDR1 and CDR2 are SEHNR and FQNEAQ (reference sequence). The CDR3 DNA follows: TGTGCCAGCAGCCCCCTACAGGGATCCTACGAGCAGTACTTC. It translates to CASSPLQGSYEQYF. The variable domain in full, completed from reference TRBV7-9 and TRBJ2-7, reads DTGVSQNPRHKITKRGQNVTFRCDPISEHNRLYWYRQTLGQGPEFLTYFQNEAQLEKSRLLSDRFSAERPKGSFSTLEIQRTEQGDSAMYLCASSPLQGSYEQYFGPGTRLTVT.

This clone was recorded once. The chain employs TRBV5-1 and TRBJ1-3; D not certain. CDR1 and CDR2 from the germline V gene are SGHRS and YFSETQ. V gave up 2 bases and J gave up 0 bases, with 9 bases separating them. This CDR3 comprises 15 residues. Here the CDR3 reads CASSLTYGSGNTIYF. Written as DNA, the CDR3 is TGCGCCAGCAGCTTAACCTATGGCTCTGGAAACACCATATATTTT.

This chain connects TRBV10-3 to TRBJ1-4, with D maybe TRBD1 (6 bases). This CDR3 contains 15 residues. Trimming removed 0 bases from V and 7 bases from J, with 12 bases in between. CDR1 is ENHRY, CDR2 SYGVKD, per germline. The CDR3 region has the DNA TGTGCCATCAGTGAGTCGGGGGGCGGGAGTGAAAAACTGTTTTTT. Translated: CAISESGGGSEKLFF.

This sequence joins TRBV27 and TRBJ1-6, with D perhaps TRBD1 (5 bases). Germline CDR1 is MNHEY and CDR2 is SMNVEV (reference sequence). The CDR3 contains 13 residues. V lost 9 bases to trimming and J lost 5 bases, with 11 bases between them. CDR3 residues: CASKGQNNSPLHF. In DNA form, the CDR3 reads TGTGCCAGTAAGGGGCAGAATAATTCACCCCTCCACTTT.

With regard to this clone: Other DNA sequences in the sample encode the same CDR3. The J gene is TRBJ1-2, the V gene TRBV12-3 or TRBV12-4; TRBD1 matches at 7 bases. CDR3 size: 13 residues. V gave up 5 bases and J gave up 6 bases; unmatched junction bases: 6. In DNA form, the CDR3 reads TGTGCCAGCAGTCCTGACAGGGTAGATGGCTACACCTTC. Its translation is CASSPDRVDGYTF.

The V and J genes are TRBV5-1 and TRBJ2-3, with TRBD2 matching over 8 bases. The germline gives CDR1 SGHRS, CDR2 YFSETQ. The CDR3 runs to 17 residues. The V and J ends lost 4 bases and 2 bases, in that order; junction bases with no gene match: 12. CDR3 residues: CASSPSGGTAVTDTQYF. Written as DNA, the CDR3 is TGCGCCAGCAGCCCCTCGGGGGGGACGGCGGTCACAGATACGCAGTATTTT.